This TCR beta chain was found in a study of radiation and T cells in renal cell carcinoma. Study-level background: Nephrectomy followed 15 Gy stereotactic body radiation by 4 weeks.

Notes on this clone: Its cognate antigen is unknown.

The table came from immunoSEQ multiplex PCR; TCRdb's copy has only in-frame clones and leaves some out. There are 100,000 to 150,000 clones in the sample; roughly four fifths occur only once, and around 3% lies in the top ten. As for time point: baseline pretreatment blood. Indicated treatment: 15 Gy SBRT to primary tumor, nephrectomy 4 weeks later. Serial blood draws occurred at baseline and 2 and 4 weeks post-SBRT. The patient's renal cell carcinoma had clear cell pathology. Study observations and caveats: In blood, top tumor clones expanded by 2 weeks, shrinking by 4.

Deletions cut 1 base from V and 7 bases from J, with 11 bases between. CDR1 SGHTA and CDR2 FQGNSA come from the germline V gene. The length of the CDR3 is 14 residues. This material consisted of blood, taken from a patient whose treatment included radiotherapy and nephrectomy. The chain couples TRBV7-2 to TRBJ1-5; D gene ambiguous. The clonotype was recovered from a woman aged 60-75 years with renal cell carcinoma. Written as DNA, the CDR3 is TGTGCCAGCAGCTTAGGAAGGGTGGAACAGCCCCAGCATTTT. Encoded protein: CASSLGRVEQPQHF.